Sequencing of this T cell receptor beta chain was carried out in a study of monozygotic twins with inflammatory bowel disease. Study-wide results and limits: Variability may have been added to patient repertoires by differing immunosuppressive treatments. Especially where disease activity was present, IBD patients had fewer clonotypes in common with others than healthy twins did.

CDR1 LGHDT and CDR2 YNNKEL come from the germline V gene (reference sequence). CDR3 length equals 14 residues. Every single donor had an approximately 2.5 ml blood sample drawn. With the 5' RACE reads reprocessed, TCRdb shows one record per CDR3 protein and no DNA. The clone table shows about 450,000 distinct CDR3 sequences, with the ten largest holding 2.4%. Worth noting for this clonotype: Its specificity is unknown.

The chain combines TRBV3-1 with TRBJ2-2; TCRdb names TRBD2, which stays unverified in the absence of DNA. This clonotype originated in a human donor with ulcerative colitis or Crohn's disease, or a healthy co-twin of an affected twin (not recorded which). The material sequenced was blood. The CDR3 region is CASSQKGLIGELFF. The variable domain in full, completed from reference TRBV3-1 and TRBJ2-2, reads DTAVSQTPKYLVTQMGNDKSIKCEQNLGHDTMYWYKQDSKKFLKIMFSYNNKELIINETVPNRFSPKSPDKAHLNLHINSLELGDSAVYFCASSQKGLIGELFFGEGSRLTVL.